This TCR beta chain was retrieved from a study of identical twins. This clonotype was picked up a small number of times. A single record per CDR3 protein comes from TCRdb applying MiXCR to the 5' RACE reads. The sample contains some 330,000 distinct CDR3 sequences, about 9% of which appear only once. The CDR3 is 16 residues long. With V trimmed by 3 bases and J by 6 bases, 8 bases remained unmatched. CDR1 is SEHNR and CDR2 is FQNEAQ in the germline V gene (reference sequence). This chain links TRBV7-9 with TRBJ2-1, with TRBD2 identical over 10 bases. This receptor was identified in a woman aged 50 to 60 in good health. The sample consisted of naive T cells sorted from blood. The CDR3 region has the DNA TGTGCCAGCAGCTTGTCTAGCGGGAGCCCTCTCAATGAGCAGTTCTTC. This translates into CASSLSSGSPLNEQFF. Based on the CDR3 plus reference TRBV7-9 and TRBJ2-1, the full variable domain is DTGVSQNPRHKITKRGQNVTFRCDPISEHNRLYWYRQTLGQGPEFLTYFQNEAQLEKSRLLSDRFSAERPKGSFSTLEIQRTEQGDSAMYLCASSLSSGSPLNEQFFGPGTRLTVL.